One T cell receptor (beta chain) is described in this entry. The antigen it recognizes is unknown. No base quality values were provided; no much bigger clone lies one nucleotide off. TCRbeta CDR3 regions were immunosequenced from genomic DNA with the immunoSEQ Assay. Before high-throughput sequencing, genomic DNA was amplified using bias-controlled multiplex PCR. The paper's data handling went like this. To quantify the absolute abundance of each unique TCRbeta CDR3 region, the sequences were collapsed and filtered. Clonality, defined as 1 minus Pielou's evenness, was calculated using only productive rearrangements. A previously published method was used to identify clones whose frequencies were significantly greater in on-treatment samples than in baseline samples. TCRdb carries this immuneACCESS record with in-frame sequences only. Its versions omit some clonotypes, under half of them owing to an unresolved V gene in the studies checked, with the rest unexplained. V and J calls plus clone size are reproduced from that table; the DNA served to infer D and trimming. This sample has approximately 10,000 clones in its table, and roughly three fifths of those were observed once. Roughly two fifths of the sample belongs to the ten largest clones.

The CDR3 sequence holds 15 residues, the cysteine and phenylalanine included. The retained sequence is limited to the CDR3, 45 bases, with the frame set at the first base. Sequences SGHVS (CDR1) and FNYEAQ (CDR2) are obtained from the germline V gene. V gives up 5 bases and J gives up 8 bases, and the segment between their germline ends measures 19 bases. The data are from a study of sequential checkpoint blockade in melanoma (dated by TCRdb to about 2019). Study-wide context: Using 1:1 randomization, the trial assigned patients either to first-line nivolumab followed by ipilimumab (arm A) or to ipilimumab followed by nivolumab (arm B). Maintenance nivolumab came after both trial sequences. General study outcomes and caveats: The response-prediction model combining TCR metrics and mutation burden needs validation in larger, independent patient cohorts.

According to the study, the label for this sample's treatment or condition signals: randomized to nivolumab then ipilimumab (arm A) or the reverse (arm B). No trial patient had received prior DNA-damaging chemotherapy. On a FACS Aria II flow cytometer, live CD3+CD8+ cells that were negative for CD19 and CD56 were sorted from thawed PBMCs. Samples were obtained from patients with melanoma enrolled in CheckMate 064, a randomized, open-label phase II trial of sequential checkpoint blockade. Peripheral blood mononuclear cells were collected by leukapheresis, purified using Ficoll-Paque, and frozen in human serum containing about 10% DMSO. Purity of sorted blood CD3+CD8+ cells was verified at >95% immediately after sorting, followed by DNA extraction.

The sequence is built from TRBV7-6 and TRBJ2-1; possibly the D gene is TRBD1, per 6 matching bases. The sequence derives from a human donor with melanoma. Material: CD8+ T cells sorted from blood (inferred from file names), obtained from a patient given nivolumab and ipilimumab in sequence. The CDR3: CASSEGVGAGYEQFF. DNA sequence: TGTGCCAGCAGCGAGGGGGTAGGGGCTGGCTATGAGCAGTTCTTC.